These 9 T cell receptor beta chains were sequenced from one sample in a study of T cell responses to AZD1222 COVID-19 vaccine. TCRdb keeps only in-frame clones here, not all; method: immunoSEQ multiplex PCR. The sample has about 130,000 clones; 86% are singletons. The sequencing here drew on peripheral blood, taken on day 0 of AZD1222 vaccination. Receptors were obtained from an adult in good health.

This chain links TRBV7-9 with TRBJ2-7; 7 nucleotides line up with TRBD1. Germline CDR1 SEHNR, CDR2 FQNEAQ (reference sequence). With V trimmed by 3 bases and J by 2 bases, 4 bases remained unmatched. This CDR3 is built from 14 residues. CDR3 nucleotide sequence: TGTGCCAGCAGCTTTAAAGGGGGCACCTACGAGCAGTACTTC. It translates to CASSFKGGTYEQYF.

The rearrangement uses TRBV30 and TRBJ2-1; D ambiguous. Germline V lookup: CDR1 GTSNPN, CDR2 SVGIG (reference sequence). The CDR3 spans 15 residues. Trimming left V 0 bases short and J 0 bases short, with 9 bases between. The CDR3 sequence: CAWSVTLSSYNEQFF. The CDR3 DNA sequence: TGTGCCTGGAGTGTAACCCTTAGCTCCTACAATGAGCAGTTCTTC.

With regard to this clone: The junction does not match germline at one end; this may be a read error. J is TRBJ1-6 and V is TRBV7-2; tentative D call: TRBD1 (5 bases). Germline lookup yields CDR1 SGHTA and CDR2 FQGNSA. This CDR3 has 13 residues. The CDR3 here is CASSVAGNSPLHF. The CDR3 nucleotides are TGTGCCAGCAGCGTAGCAGGGAATTCACCCCTCCACTTT.

This clone turned up a few times. V gene TRBV4-3 combines with J gene TRBJ2-2, with D possibly being TRBD1 (6 bases). V was trimmed by 2 bases and J by 5 bases, leaving 12 bases between them. The length of the CDR3 is 15 residues. Germline-derived CDR1 and CDR2 are LGHNA and YSLEER. This CDR3 is CASSQNRQETGELFF. DNA of the CDR3: TGCGCCAGCAGCCAAAACCGACAGGAGACCGGGGAGCTGTTTTTT.

The rearrangement uses TRBV4-3 and TRBJ1-1, with D hard to call. Trimming cost V 1 base and J 2 bases, with 8 bases left between them. This CDR3 contains 14 residues. The germline gives CDR1 LGHNA, CDR2 YSLEER. CDR3 nucleotides: TGCGCCAGCAGCCAAGTGGTTCTTAACACTGAAGCTTTCTTT. Translation: CASSQVVLNTEAFF.

The table lists this clone with a few counts. DNA for the CDR3: TGTGCCAGCTCACCCGTCGGGGGCGATCAGCCCCAGCATTTT. This gives the protein CASSPVGGDQPQHF. The genes are TRBV18 and TRBJ1-5; weak D call: TRBD1 (6 bases). V was clipped by 3 bases and J by 5 bases, with 11 bases between them. The CDR3 totals 14 residues. Looked up from germline, CDR1 is KGHSH and CDR2 is LQKENI.

V gene TRBV7-9 combines with J gene TRBJ1-5, with a tentative D call TRBD1 (5 bases). Germline values: CDR1 SEHNR, CDR2 FQNEAQ (reference sequence). The V and J ends lost 1 base and 3 bases respectively, with 16 bases between them. CDR3 length: 17 residues. CDR3 loop: CASSLEGRQGYNQPQHF. For the CDR3, the DNA is TGTGCCAGCAGCTTAGAAGGACGGCAGGGTTACAATCAGCCCCAGCATTTT.

This chain uses TRBV19 with TRBJ1-2; maybe TRBD1 (6 bases). The CDR3 sequence is 14 residues long. CDR1 is LNHDA, CDR2 SQIVND, per germline (reference sequence). V was shortened by 6 bases and J by 14 bases, with 25 bases between the two germline ends. In DNA, the CDR3 is TGTGCCAGTAGCCCCCCGGGGGCCAGGCAAGACTCGACCTTC. It codes for CASSPPGARQDSTF.

The chain recombines TRBV9 with TRBJ2-3; D gene unclear. Germline CDR1 reads SGDLS; CDR2 reads YYNGEE. Trimming left V 3 bases short and J 0 bases short, with 2 bases between. The CDR3 is made up of 12 amino acids. This chain's CDR3 is CASSASTDTQYF. CDR3 sequence (DNA): TGTGCCAGCAGCGCTAGCACAGATACGCAGTATTTT.